The subject of this entry is one TCR beta chain. This clone was counted between two and nine times. Its antigen is still unknown. Base qualities are not at hand, and no much larger clone is one base apart. The High Capacity cDNA Reverse Transcription Kit was used to reverse transcribe all of the isolated RNA, meaning that expressed TCRB transcripts were what got sequenced. Deep immunoSEQ sequencing was applied to naive, central memory and regulatory T cell samples, giving an average of about 3.7 million total reads per sample. After sorted cells were lysed in RLT buffer, RNA was extracted with DNase-treated RNeasy Micro or Mini kits, with the choice depending on cell number. Each cell subset was processed on its own to prevent cross-contamination, while patient and healthy donor samples were processed together. Using the immunoSEQ multiplex PCR, TCRB sequences were amplified from cDNA into 87-bp fragments spanning the CDR3 region. Amplicons were sequenced on the Illumina HiSeq platform. In the original analysis: PCR bias was corrected computationally using synthetic template baselines, and reads within Hamming distance 2 were collapsed, with unmergeable singletons discarded. Reads were aligned to IMGT to assign V, D and J genes, CDR3 length, and insertions or deletions at six rearrangement sites. Within each subset, clonotype counts were normalized to sorted cell number, and only after that were true diversity and Gini coefficients computed with the tcR R package. The overlap coefficient, calculated on TCRB nucleotide sequences, was used to measure repertoire sharing. Out-of-frame TCRB sequences from naive cells were analyzed as a proxy for the pre-selection repertoire. TCRdb retrieved this table from immuneACCESS and kept in-frame rearrangements only. Not all clones are present; in checked studies, unresolved V genes account for under half, and no reason is known for the remainder. The DNA gave D and trimming, while V, J and clone size come from that table. Across this sample there are 300,000 to 450,000 clones, with roughly a fifth seen only once. Together, the top ten hold around 0.044% of the sample.

Germline trimming amounts to 2 bases on V and 2 bases on J, with 1 as the count of junction bases outside the gene matches. The CDR3 runs 13 residues from the cysteine to the phenylalanine. The only DNA kept is the CDR3, 39 bases in frame from the first base. The germline V gene specifies SQVTM as CDR1 and ANQGSEA as CDR2. Each donor gave one peripheral blood draw, approximately 0.11 L on average, collected into heparinised tubes. Using a panel that included CD45RO, CCR7, CD25, CD127, CD95 and CD27, naive, central memory, regulatory and stem cell-like memory CD4+ T cells were sorted on a BD FACSAria II. Every sorted population had a purity above 95%. Right away, PBMCs were isolated by Lymphoprep density gradient centrifugation and were stained directly, with no culture step. Samples were stained and sorted in pairs, with one healthy donor and one patient per experiment, so that batch effects were minimized.

The source of the sample is a study of beta chain features in type 1 diabetes (dated by TCRdb to the late 2010s). About the study as a whole: Mean age, gender distribution, total cell number and subset yield were not different between patients and healthy donors. Whereas all 30 or so donors provided naive and central memory subsets, regulatory and stem cell-like memory subsets were isolated from just 8 patients and about 8 healthy donors. A total of just under 110,000,000 sorted cells were examined across all samples, and RNA yield correlated strongly with the number of cells per subset. In the study, recently diagnosed type 1 diabetes patients and matched healthy donors were compared on the TCRB repertoires of their sorted circulating CD4+ T cell subsets. Overall study outcomes, separate from this receptor: PCR may preferentially amplify shorter templates, but because patient and control samples were amplified and corrected together, any resulting skew would affect both groups equally. Sequencing cDNA rather than genomic DNA could over-represent highly expressing activated cells, although activation and CD3 levels did not differ between groups. The naive, central memory and regulatory TCRB repertoires appeared to resemble one another more closely among patients than among healthy donors. Because the HLA sub-analyses included only small numbers of individuals, any influence of HLA type on TCRB rearrangement was left unresolved. Fewer insertions and more nucleotide deletions at VDJ recombination sites were observed in patients with type 1 diabetes, implying thymic rearrangement abnormalities. In all four CD4+ subsets, TCRB CDR3 length was moderately but significantly shorter in type 1 diabetes patients.

This sequence uses TRBV29-1 and TRBJ2-5, and 8 junction bases match TRBD1. The TCR comes from a young woman in good health. Sequenced input: naive CD4+ T cells from blood. According to the study, the label for this sample's cell subset or site signals: true naive CD4+ T cells. The bases are TGCAGCGTTGAAACAGGGGGGCAAGAGACCCAGTACTTC. Translation gives CSVETGGQETQYF.